These T cell receptor beta chains were read from a single sample in a study of shared clonotypes between healthy human individuals. Repertoires were generated with immunoSEQ multiplex PCR, while TCRdb's copy carries only in-frame clones and drops some. The sample records about 1,900,000 clones, 85% to 95% being singletons. The sample consisted of naive CD8+ T cells sorted from blood. All receptors derive from a man aged 18 to 30 in good health. Both conserved end residues are part of each CDR3. The D gene is left open where the match is weak. Clone sizes are given selectively: once, few, many, or a class where the clone is expanded.

TRBJ2-1	TRBV5-1	TRBD2	NA	CASSYAGTSEQFF	TGCGCCAGCAGCTACGCCGGGACTAGCGAGCAGTTCTTC
TRBJ2-7	TRBV5-1	NA	NA	CASSLARQATYEQYF	TGCGCCAGCAGCTTGGCCCGGCAGGCCACCTACGAGCAGTACTTC
TRBJ2-7	TRBV13	TRBD1	NA	CASSSGTGSYEQYF	TGTGCCAGCAGCTCAGGGACAGGCTCCTACGAGCAGTACTTC
TRBJ2-1	TRBV15	TRBD1	NA	CATSRVETGFDNEQFF	TGTGCCACCAGCAGAGTCGAGACAGGGTTTGACAATGAGCAGTTCTTC
TRBJ1-3	TRBV13	NA	NA	CASSLGPRGGNTIYF	TGTGCCAGCAGCTTAGGCCCCAGGGGAGGAAACACCATATATTTT
TRBJ2-7	TRBV5-4	NA	NA	CASSREFRGGDEQYF	TGTGCCAGCAGCCGCGAGTTTAGGGGCGGCGACGAGCAGTACTTC
TRBJ1-2	TRBV6-5	NA	NA	CASSYFAGSPSRGYTF	TGTGCCAGCAGTTACTTTGCAGGGTCCCCTTCGAGAGGCTACACCTTC
TRBJ2-1	TRBV29-1	NA	NA	CSVAGVSSSVEQFF	TGCAGCGTTGCCGGGGTGTCCTCTTCGGTTGAGCAGTTCTTC
TRBJ1-4	TRBV28	NA	NA	CASSPPPNEKLFF	TGTGCCAGCAGTCCCCCACCGAATGAAAAACTGTTTTTT
TRBJ2-2	TRBV11-2	NA	NA	CASSPRTGTNTGELFF	TGTGCCAGCAGCCCCCGGACGGGCACAAACACCGGGGAGCTGTTTTTT
TRBJ2-5	TRBV6-6	NA	NA	CASSYDYRVETQYF	TGTGCCAGCAGTTACGACTATCGCGTAGAGACCCAGTACTTC
TRBJ2-2	TRBV7-9	TRBD1	NA	CASSFPGTGDTGELFF	TGTGCCAGCAGCTTCCCAGGGACAGGGGACACCGGGGAGCTGTTTTTT
TRBJ2-1	TRBV6-1	NA	NA	CASSDPGSYNEQFF	TGTGCCAGCAGTGACCCAGGTTCCTACAATGAGCAGTTCTTC
TRBJ1-1	TRBV7-9	TRBD1	few	CASSLRSFAGTEMNTEAFF	TGTGCCAGCAGCTTACGCTCATTTGCCGGGACAGAAATGAACACTGAAGCTTTCTTT
TRBJ2-7	TRBV2	TRBD1	NA	CASSRTGDEQYF	TGTGCCAGCAGTCGGACAGGGGACGAGCAGTACTTC
TRBJ2-7	TRBV2	TRBD2	NA	CASSPYGGSSYEQYF	TGTGCCAGCAGTCCTTACGGGGGGAGCTCCTACGAGCAGTACTTC
TRBJ1-3	TRBV5-4	TRBD1	NA	CASSLRDSGNTIYF	TGTGCCAGCAGCCTACGGGACAGCGGAAACACCATATATTTT
TRBJ2-7	TRBV5-1	TRBD1	NA	CASSLRGLEVAEQYF	TGCGCCAGCAGCTTGAGGGGGCTGGAGGTTGCCGAGCAGTACTTC
TRBJ1-2	TRBV28	NA	NA	CASSLPEGSLGYTF	TGTGCCAGCAGCCTTCCCGAGGGGTCCTTGGGCTACACCTTC
TRBJ1-1	TRBV11-3	NA	NA	CASSLGPGTEAFF	TGTGCCAGCAGCTTGGGTCCGGGGACTGAAGCTTTCTTT
TRBJ1-2	TRBV30	NA	NA	CAWSVQYREGMNYGYTF	TGTGCCTGGAGTGTACAGTATCGTGAAGGCATGAACTATGGCTACACCTTC
TRBJ2-7	TRBV4-1	TRBD2	NA	CASSQTPSGRDYEQYF	TGCGCCAGCAGCCAGACTCCTAGCGGGAGGGACTACGAGCAGTACTTC
TRBJ2-7	TRBV5-5	TRBD2	once	CASSFLPGGNDEQYF	TGTGCCAGCAGCTTTCTGCCGGGGGGAAACGACGAGCAGTACTTC
TRBJ2-3	TRBV5-5	NA	NA	CASSFNYLVGRGPDTQYF	TGTGCCAGCAGCTTCAACTATTTGGTCGGCAGGGGACCTGATACGCAGTATTTT
TRBJ1-2	TRBV7-9	NA	NA	CASSLVTTEPHGYTF	TGTGCCAGCAGCTTAGTAACAACCGAACCCCATGGCTACACCTTC
TRBJ2-7	TRBV9	TRBD1	NA	CASSEVPGQGNEQYF	TGTGCCAGCAGCGAGGTCCCGGGACAGGGTAACGAGCAGTACTTC
TRBJ2-7	TRBV9	TRBD2	NA	CASSAGLADLGRDEQYF	TGTGCCAGCAGCGCCGGACTAGCGGACCTAGGCCGGGACGAGCAGTACTTC
TRBJ2-1	TRBV19	NA	once	CASSIGGSYNEQFF	TGTGCCAGTAGTATTGGTGGCTCCTACAATGAGCAGTTCTTC